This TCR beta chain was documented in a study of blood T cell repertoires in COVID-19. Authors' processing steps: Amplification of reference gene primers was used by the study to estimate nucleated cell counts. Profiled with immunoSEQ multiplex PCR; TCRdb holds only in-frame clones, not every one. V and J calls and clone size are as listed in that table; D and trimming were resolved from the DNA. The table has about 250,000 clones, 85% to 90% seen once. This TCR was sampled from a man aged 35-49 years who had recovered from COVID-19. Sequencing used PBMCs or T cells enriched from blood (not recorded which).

The CDR3 spells CASSPSGYTGELFF. The DNA of the CDR3 is TGTGCCAGCTCACCGTCGGGATACACCGGGGAGCTGTTTTTT. The chain is built from TRBV18 and TRBJ2-2; perhaps TRBD2 as D (5 bases). From germline, CDR1 is KGHSH and CDR2 LQKENI. The CDR3 totals 14 residues. V lost 3 bases and J lost 3, with 8 bases in between.